This is a list of T cell receptor beta chains from one sample in a study of blood T cells in healthy people across ages. Using its own MiXCR run on the 5' RACE reads, TCRdb lists one record per CDR3 protein. The sample yields fewer than 2,000,000 distinct CDR3 sequences, 30% to 35% seen once. Sample: blood. These receptors came from a woman in her twenties or thirties in good health. Each CDR3 is given with its conserved first and last residue. Fields, in order: J gene, clone size, D gene, V gene, CDR3 DNA, CDR3 protein. The D gene is left open where the match is weak. The size field is filled for only some rows; it gives once, few, many or a size class.

J gene: TRBJ2-3
clone size: few
D gene: NA
V gene: TRBV20-1
CDR3 DNA: TGCAGTGCTACGCACAGGGTTCGGGGCACAGATACGCAGTATTTT
CDR3 protein: CSATHRVRGTDTQYF

J gene: TRBJ2-7
clone size: NA
D gene: TRBD1
V gene: TRBV15
CDR3 DNA: TGTGCCACCGGGACAGGGTTCTCCTACGAGCAGTACTTC
CDR3 protein: CATGTGFSYEQYF

J gene: TRBJ1-2
clone size: few
D gene: NA
V gene: TRBV29-1
CDR3 DNA: TGCAGCGTTGAACCCTGGGGGCGAAACTATGGCTACACCTTC
CDR3 protein: CSVEPWGRNYGYTF

J gene: TRBJ2-6
clone size: NA
D gene: NA
V gene: TRBV9
CDR3 DNA: TGTGCCAGCAGCCCCGAGCCATCTGGGGCCAACGTCCTGACTTTC
CDR3 protein: CASSPEPSGANVLTF

J gene: TRBJ2-5
clone size: NA
D gene: TRBD2
V gene: TRBV27
CDR3 DNA: TGTGCCAGCAGTTTAGGGGGATGGGCGGGGGACCGTTGGGAGCAGTACTTC
CDR3 protein: CASSLGGWAGDRWEQYF

J gene: TRBJ2-7
clone size: NA
D gene: NA
V gene: TRBV6-4
CDR3 DNA: TGTGCCAGCCCACGATTTTACGGGGATCCCTTCGAGCAGTACTTC
CDR3 protein: CASPRFYGDPFEQYF

J gene: TRBJ2-7
clone size: few
D gene: NA
V gene: TRBV7-9
CDR3 DNA: TGTGCCAGCAGCCGGGGGTTGGGGTCTAACTACGAGCAGTACTTC
CDR3 protein: CASSRGLGSNYEQYF

J gene: TRBJ2-4
clone size: few
D gene: TRBD2
V gene: TRBV28
CDR3 DNA: TGTGCCAGCAGTTTCTCGATGCTAGGACTAGCGGATGGGTTCAGAGCCAAAAACATTCAGTACTTC
CDR3 protein: CASSFSMLGLADGFRAKNIQYF

J gene: TRBJ2-1
clone size: NA
D gene: TRBD1
V gene: TRBV18
CDR3 DNA: TGTGCCAGCTCATTCTTGGGGACAGGGTTGACCAATGAGCAGTTCTTC
CDR3 protein: CASSFLGTGLTNEQFF

J gene: TRBJ2-7
clone size: few
D gene: NA
V gene: TRBV4-1
CDR3 DNA: TGCGCCAGCAGCCAAGTGATTATCAGGGCGGGACTTCCCAGCTACGAGCAGTACTTC
CDR3 protein: CASSQVIIRAGLPSYEQYF

J gene: TRBJ1-4
clone size: few
D gene: NA
V gene: TRBV28
CDR3 DNA: TGTGCCAGCAGTTTAGGAGGCTCCGGCGAAAAACTGTTTTTT
CDR3 protein: CASSLGGSGEKLFF

J gene: TRBJ1-2
clone size: few
D gene: NA
V gene: TRBV11-1
CDR3 DNA: TGTGCCAGCAGCTTATATTATGGGGATGGCTACACCTTC
CDR3 protein: CASSLYYGDGYTF

J gene: TRBJ2-3
clone size: NA
D gene: NA
V gene: TRBV20-1
CDR3 DNA: TGCAGTGCCGGGGAGACTAGGTGGGGTGGTACGCAGTATTTT
CDR3 protein: CSAGETRWGGTQYF

J gene: TRBJ2-2
clone size: NA
D gene: TRBD2
V gene: TRBV9
CDR3 DNA: TGTGCCAGCAGCTTCGGGACTAGCGGTAGCACCGGGGAGCTGTTTTTT
CDR3 protein: CASSFGTSGSTGELFF

J gene: TRBJ2-3
clone size: NA
D gene: TRBD2
V gene: TRBV20-1
CDR3 DNA: TGCAGTGCTAGACCTAGTGGCGGGGGATACACAGATACGCAGTATTTT
CDR3 protein: CSARPSGGGYTDTQYF

J gene: TRBJ2-1
clone size: NA
D gene: TRBD2
V gene: TRBV7-6
CDR3 DNA: TGTGCCAGCAGCTACCGACTAGCGACCCACAATGAGCAGTTCTTC
CDR3 protein: CASSYRLATHNEQFF

J gene: TRBJ2-3
clone size: few
D gene: TRBD2
V gene: TRBV11-2
CDR3 DNA: TGTGCCAGCAGCTCGACTAGCGGGGGGCCCACGACGCAGTATTTT
CDR3 protein: CASSSTSGGPTTQYF

J gene: TRBJ2-1
clone size: few
D gene: NA
V gene: TRBV9
CDR3 DNA: TGTGCCAGCCAAACAGGGGACTCCTACAGTGAGCAGTTCTTC
CDR3 protein: CASQTGDSYSEQFF

J gene: TRBJ1-4
clone size: NA
D gene: TRBD1
V gene: TRBV7-2
CDR3 DNA: TGTGCCAGCAGCTCAGGGGACAGGAGAGCAACTAATGAAAAACTGTTTTTT
CDR3 protein: CASSSGDRRATNEKLFF

J gene: TRBJ2-2
clone size: NA
D gene: NA
V gene: TRBV6-5
CDR3 DNA: TGTGCCAGCAGTTACACCATCAGACAGGGACCTAGCGCGAACACCGGGGAGCTGTTTTTT
CDR3 protein: CASSYTIRQGPSANTGELFF

J gene: TRBJ2-2
clone size: once
D gene: NA
V gene: TRBV4-2
CDR3 DNA: TGTGCCAGCAGCCAAGATCCTCAGCAGTGGGAGGAGGACACCGGGGAGCTGTTTTTT
CDR3 protein: CASSQDPQQWEEDTGELFF

J gene: TRBJ2-3
clone size: few
D gene: TRBD2
V gene: TRBV2
CDR3 DNA: TGTGCCAGCAGACTAGCGTACCTCACAGATACGCAGTATTTT
CDR3 protein: CASRLAYLTDTQYF

J gene: TRBJ2-1
clone size: NA
D gene: TRBD1
V gene: TRBV7-6
CDR3 DNA: TGTGCCAGCAGCCGGGGGACAGGACATGAGCAGTTCTTC
CDR3 protein: CASSRGTGHEQFF

J gene: TRBJ2-5
clone size: few
D gene: TRBD2
V gene: TRBV3-1
CDR3 DNA: TGTGCCAGCAGCCCCGCGGGACTAGCGGGGGGCCCCAAAGAGACCCAGTACTTC
CDR3 protein: CASSPAGLAGGPKETQYF

J gene: TRBJ2-1
clone size: few
D gene: NA
V gene: TRBV6-5
CDR3 DNA: TGTGCCCGACCTCTTAGACGGCCTATCTACAATGAGCAGTTCTTC
CDR3 protein: CARPLRRPIYNEQFF

J gene: TRBJ1-2
clone size: NA
D gene: NA
V gene: TRBV2
CDR3 DNA: TGTGCCAGCAGTCAGACGTACGTGGGCTACACCTTC
CDR3 protein: CASSQTYVGYTF

J gene: TRBJ2-7
clone size: NA
D gene: NA
V gene: TRBV18
CDR3 DNA: TGTGCCAGCTCACCAGCCGGGCACTACGAGCAGTACTTC
CDR3 protein: CASSPAGHYEQYF

J gene: TRBJ2-1
clone size: NA
D gene: NA
V gene: TRBV7-2
CDR3 DNA: TGTGCCAGCAGCGACCGGGACTGGTACAATGAGCAGTTCTTC
CDR3 protein: CASSDRDWYNEQFF

J gene: TRBJ2-7
clone size: NA
D gene: TRBD1
V gene: TRBV29-1
CDR3 DNA: TGCAGCGTTGAAGATCACAGGGACAGGGTTCACCGCTACACCACCTACGAGCAGTACTTC
CDR3 protein: CSVEDHRDRVHRYTTYEQYF

J gene: TRBJ2-5
clone size: few
D gene: NA
V gene: TRBV20-1
CDR3 DNA: TGCAGTGCTAGAGACCCAAGGGGAAAGCAAGAGACCCAGTACTTC
CDR3 protein: CSARDPRGKQETQYF

J gene: TRBJ2-5
clone size: few
D gene: NA
V gene: TRBV18
CDR3 DNA: TGTGCCAGCTCACATCAGACAGGGAGGAGGATGGAGACCCAGTACTTC
CDR3 protein: CASSHQTGRRMETQYF